Shown below are 32 T cell receptor beta chains from a single sample sequenced in a study of cytomegalovirus exposure and HLA in healthy donors. A multiplex PCR was run with 60 Vbeta primers and 13 Jbeta primers. Data came from immunoSEQ multiplex PCR; TCRdb stores just in-frame clones and leaves some out. The data show 160,000 or so clones, over 65% seen once. Sample: PBMCs. All receptors derive from a man in his fifties or sixties in good health and CMV-seronegative.

The rearrangement uses TRBV19 and TRBJ2-3; TRBD2 matches at 10 bases. Germline loops: CDR1 LNHDA, CDR2 SQIVND (reference sequence). Trimming cost V 0 bases and J 0 bases; bases outside gene matches: 0. The CDR3 extends over 16 amino acids. The CDR3 DNA follows: TGTGCCAGTAGTATAGAGGGACTAGCGAGCACAGATACGCAGTATTTT. Residues: CASSIEGLASTDTQYF. Combining the CDR3 with reference TRBV19 and TRBJ2-3 gives the whole variable domain DGGITQSPKYLFRKEGQNVTLSCEQNLNHDAMYWYRQDPGQGLRLIYYSQIVNDFQKGDIAEGYSVSREKKESFPLTVTSAQKNPTAFYLCASSIEGLASTDTQYFGPGTRLTVL.

The CDR3: CASSDSPTGNYGYTF. For the CDR3, the DNA is TGTGCCAGCAGTGACTCCCCTACAGGGAACTATGGCTACACCTTC. This chain links TRBV6-4 with TRBJ1-2, with D possibly matching TRBD1 (6 bases). Between the trimmed V and J ends, which lost 0 bases and 2 bases, there was a span of 10 bases. Per the germline V gene, CDR1 is MRHNA and CDR2 is SNTAGT. CDR3 length equals 15 residues.

V usage is TRBV5-1 and J usage is TRBJ2-5; no clear D. Trimming left V 4 bases short and J 5 bases short, with 15 bases between. The germline gives CDR1 SGHRS, CDR2 YFSETQ. The CDR3 length is 14 residues. CDR3 protein: CASSVDLEPETQYF. DNA of the CDR3: TGCGCCAGCAGCGTCGACCTGGAGCCGGAGACCCAGTACTTC.

This clone was seen more than once but under ten times. The chain couples TRBV5-3 to TRBJ1-1; TRBD1 matches at 9 bases. TRBV5-3 is an open reading frame whose function is uncertain. CDR3 length: 17 amino acids. Trimming removed 5 bases from V and 5 bases from J; junction bases left unmatched: 16. The CDR3 nucleotides are TGTGCCAGAAGATTCTGTCACCACAGGGGGCGGTGGACTGAAGCTTTCTTT. Amino acid sequence: CARRFCHHRGRWTEAFF.

CDR3 coding DNA: TGTGCCAGTAGTATCGGGCCCCCGACAGGGCCGAAGGGCTACACCTTC. The encoded protein is CASSIGPPTGPKGYTF. V is TRBV19 and J is TRBJ1-2, with 7 nucleotides matching TRBD1. The CDR3 totals 16 residues. CDR1 and CDR2 from the germline V gene are LNHDA and SQIVND (reference sequence). J was trimmed by 8 bases and V by 3 bases; bases with no gene match: 15. The complete variable domain, with remaining parts taken from reference TRBV19 and TRBJ1-2, reads DGGITQSPKYLFRKEGQNVTLSCEQNLNHDAMYWYRQDPGQGLRLIYYSQIVNDFQKGDIAEGYSVSREKKESFPLTVTSAQKNPTAFYLCASSIGPPTGPKGYTFGSGTRLTVV.

This clone was detected only a few times. The chain recombines TRBV19 with TRBJ1-4, with TRBD1 as a possible D gene (5 bases). CDR1 is LNHDA and CDR2 is SQIVND in the germline V gene (reference sequence). Trimming cost V 5 bases and J 3 bases, with 16 bases left between them. CDR3 length: 16 residues. CDR3 loop: CASSPTVRGANEKLFF. For the CDR3, the DNA is TGTGCCAGTAGTCCGACAGTCCGTGGAGCTAATGAAAAACTGTTTTTT.

The V and J genes are TRBV19 and TRBJ2-2, with TRBD1 matching over 11 bases. Germline V gives CDR1 LNHDA, CDR2 SQIVND (reference sequence). The CDR3 covers 15 residues. The V segment lost 5 bases and the J segment 5 bases; nucleotides outside the gene matches: 4. DNA of the CDR3: TGTGCCAGTAGTCCGGGACAGGGGGGAACCGGGGAGCTGTTTTTT. Translation: CASSPGQGGTGELFF.

The chain carries TRBV5-6 and TRBJ1-1; 10 bases line up with TRBD1. The germline CDR1 and CDR2 sequences are SGHDT and YYEEEE. This CDR3 is 17 amino acids long. V gave up 4 bases and J gave up 4 bases; unmatched junction bases: 13. The CDR3: CASSPRNTGQGGTEAFF. The CDR3, as DNA: TGTGCCAGCAGCCCTCGAAACACCGGACAGGGGGGCACTGAAGCTTTCTTT.

The V gene is TRBV30, the J gene TRBJ1-5, with D possibly matching TRBD1 (6 bases). The V gene's germline CDR1 is GTSNPN and CDR2 SVGIG (reference sequence). The CDR3 extends over 14 amino acids. Trimming shortened V by 2 bases and J by 6 bases, and 14 bases separated the two germline ends. The CDR3 coding sequence is TGTGCCTGGAGTAGGGACACGGTAGGTCAGCCCCAGCATTTT. Amino acids: CAWSRDTVGQPQHF.

The CDR3 DNA sequence: TGTGCCAGCGTGGCGGAAACTAGCACAGATACGCAGTATTTT. Translating gives CASVAETSTDTQYF. This chain links TRBV2 with TRBJ2-3, with D hard to call. The germline gives CDR1 SNHLY, CDR2 FYNNEI. Between the trimmed V and J ends, which lost 8 bases and 0 bases, there was a span of 12 bases. CDR3 length equals 14 residues. The variable domain in full, with the rest retrieved from reference TRBV2 and TRBJ2-3, is EPEVTQTPSHQVTQMGQEVILRCVPISNHLYFYWYRQILGQKVEFLVSFYNNEISEKSEIFDDQFSVERPDGSNFTLKIRSTKLEDSAMYFCASVAETSTDTQYFGPGTRLTVL.

The CDR3 sequence: CASSSLGQVNTEAFF. The CDR3, as DNA: TGTGCCAGCTCGTCTTTAGGACAGGTGAACACTGAAGCTTTCTTT. V and J are TRBV2 and TRBJ1-1; TRBD1 matches at 7 bases. V was pared by 8 bases and J by 0 bases, with 9 bases of the junction left unmatched. The CDR3 runs to 15 residues. Germline V lookup: CDR1 SNHLY, CDR2 FYNNEI.

V gene TRBV9 combines with J gene TRBJ2-1; 9 nucleotides align to TRBD2. V lost 3 bases and J lost 12; bases outside the gene matches: 13. This CDR3 region has 15 residues. CDR1 and CDR2 from the germline V gene are SGDLS and YYNGEE. CDR3 nucleotides: TGTGCCAGCAGCGGCGGGGACGGGGGCGGGGGGGGGCAGTTCTTC. It yields the protein CASSGGDGGGGGQFF.

The chain recombines TRBV5-1 with TRBJ2-7; TRBD1 is a possible D gene (6 bases). The CDR3 sequence is 14 residues long. Looked up from germline, CDR1 is SGHRS and CDR2 is YFSETQ. V dropped 5 bases and J dropped 3 bases, with 15 bases sitting between them. The CDR3 bases are TGCGCCAGCAGAATACAAGACAGGAGCTACGAGCAGTACTTC. Its translation: CASRIQDRSYEQYF.

A few counts support this clone. V and J are TRBV19 and TRBJ2-5, with TRBD2 matching 7 bases. Germline CDR1 reads LNHDA; CDR2 reads SQIVND (reference sequence). This CDR3 has 13 residues. V gave up 6 bases and J gave up 0 bases; unmatched junction bases: 1. The CDR3 coding sequence is TGTGCCAGTAGAGCGGGGTACCAAGAGACCCAGTACTTC. This gives the protein CASRAGYQETQYF. Supplemented by reference TRBV19 and TRBJ2-5, the full variable domain reads DGGITQSPKYLFRKEGQNVTLSCEQNLNHDAMYWYRQDPGQGLRLIYYSQIVNDFQKGDIAEGYSVSREKKESFPLTVTSAQKNPTAFYLCASRAGYQETQYFGPGTRLLVL.

The chain has TRBV7-8 and TRBJ2-7; TRBD1 matches 8 bases. V lost 3 bases to trimming and J lost 6 bases; unmatched junction nucleotides: 13. The CDR3 has 16 amino acids. The germline gives CDR1 SGHVS, CDR2 FQNEAQ. The CDR3 loop reads CASSLQQGGLGGEQYF. CDR3 sequence (DNA): TGTGCCAGCAGCTTGCAACAGGGGGGATTAGGGGGCGAGCAGTACTTC. The variable domain in full, completed from reference TRBV7-8 and TRBJ2-7, reads GAGVSQSPRYKVAKRGQDVALRCDPISGHVSLFWYQQALGQGPEFLTYFQNEAQLDKSGLPSDRFFAERPEGSVSTLKIQRTQQEDSAVYLCASSLQQGGLGGEQYFGPGTRLTVT.

V gene TRBV13 combines with J gene TRBJ1-2, with 8 bases lining up with TRBD1. Germline V gives CDR1 PRHDT, CDR2 FYEKMQ (reference sequence). Trimming at V came to 4 bases and at J to 4 bases, leaving 5 bases not matched to a gene. This CDR3 has 14 residues. The CDR3 DNA reads TGTGCCAGCAGCTCGGACAGGGCCAGCTATGGCTACACCTTC. Translation gives CASSSDRASYGYTF.

This clone was counted a few times. This same CDR3 is encoded by further DNA sequences in the sample. This chain uses TRBV5-1 with TRBJ2-3; D is ambiguous. CDR1 is SGHRS and CDR2 is YFSETQ in the germline V gene. The CDR3 sequence is 14 residues long. V gave up 3 bases and J gave up 0 bases, with 8 bases separating them. The CDR3 nucleotides read TGCGCCAGCAGCTCCGGTTTGAGCACAGATACGCAGTATTTT. Amino acids: CASSSGLSTDTQYF.

This sequence joins TRBV18 and TRBJ2-5; tentative D call: TRBD1 (6 bases). CDR1 is KGHSH, CDR2 LQKENI, per germline. The CDR3 extends over 13 amino acids. V lost 5 bases and J 3 bases, leaving 10 bases between the germline ends. DNA for the CDR3: TGTGCCAGCTCATCCCGGGACAAAGAGACCCAGTACTTC. This translates into CASSSRDKETQYF.

This chain joins TRBV13 and TRBJ2-2, with TRBD1 matching 10 bases. This CDR3 is 16 amino acids long. Germline V lookup: CDR1 PRHDT, CDR2 FYEKMQ (reference sequence). Trimming took 5 bases from V and 2 from J; bases not matched to a gene: 5. Written as DNA, the CDR3 is TGTGCCAGCAGCGCTGACAGGGGGCTTAACACCGGGGAGCTGTTTTTT. It is translated as CASSADRGLNTGELFF.

J is TRBJ2-7 and V is TRBV6-5, with 10 bases matching TRBD2. J gave up 2 bases and V 6 bases, and 7 bases lay outside the gene matches. The CDR3 runs to 15 residues. CDR1 is MNHEY, CDR2 SVGAGI, per germline. CDR3 sequence: CASSPDGTSAYEQYF. The CDR3 DNA sequence: TGTGCCAGCAGCCCTGACGGGACTAGCGCCTACGAGCAGTACTTC.

The chain uses TRBV2 and TRBJ2-1; 8 nucleotides match TRBD2. The length of the CDR3 is 14 residues. Per the germline V gene, CDR1 is SNHLY and CDR2 is FYNNEI. After removal of 4 bases from V and 8 bases from J, the junction contained 7 bases not matched to a gene. CDR3 region: CASSGAAGEYEQFF. The DNA for the CDR3 is TGTGCCAGCAGTGGGGCAGCGGGGGAATATGAGCAGTTCTTC.

The chain uses TRBV7-2 and TRBJ2-1; 7 bases agree with TRBD2. The trim removed 7 bases at V and 9 bases at J, leaving 3 bases unmatched. CDR3 length: 11 amino acids. CDR1 is SGHTA and CDR2 is FQGNSA in the germline V gene. The CDR3 bases are TGTGCCAGCACCCCGGGGGGTGAGCAGTTCTTC. Encoded protein: CASTPGGEQFF.

The genes are TRBV6-5 and TRBJ2-2; maybe TRBD1 (5 bases). The CDR3 length is 16 residues. Germline assignment: CDR1 MNHEY and CDR2 SVGAGI. V lost 4 bases and J lost 1, with 13 bases in between. As DNA, the CDR3 is TGTGCCAGCAGTTCGCCAGGGTGGGGGAACACCGGGGAGCTGTTTTTT. It is translated as CASSSPGWGNTGELFF.

V is TRBV9 and J is TRBJ2-3, with 10 nucleotides matching TRBD2. Per the germline V gene, CDR1 is SGDLS and CDR2 is YYNGEE. The CDR3 totals 16 residues. Losses at the gene ends were 4 bases for V and 2 bases for J; bases not matched to a gene: 7. The CDR3 loop reads CASSPRSGGFTDTQYF. As DNA, the CDR3 is TGTGCCAGCAGCCCTCGTAGCGGGGGGTTCACAGATACGCAGTATTTT.

DNA for the CDR3: TGCGCCAGCAGACTCTCGACAGGTAATGGCTACACCTTC. Amino acids: CASRLSTGNGYTF. The chain carries TRBV5-1 and TRBJ1-2; TRBD1 is a possible D gene (6 bases). The germline CDR1 and CDR2 sequences are SGHRS and YFSETQ. V lost 5 bases and J 6 bases, leaving 14 bases between the germline ends. The CDR3 consists of 13 residues.

J is TRBJ1-1 and V is TRBV18; 9 positions match TRBD1. V was pared by 6 bases and J by 2 bases, with 13 bases of the junction left unmatched. The CDR3 runs 17 residues. Germline lookup yields CDR1 KGHSH and CDR2 LQKENI. The CDR3 spells CASSPGQGKGLNTEAFF. The CDR3 nucleotides read TGTGCCAGCTCCCCGGGACAGGGAAAAGGCCTCAACACTGAAGCTTTCTTT.

Concerning this clone: A read error may produce the germline difference seen at one junction end. The chain carries TRBV6-5 and TRBJ1-2; 11 bases match TRBD1. CDR3 length equals 15 residues. Germline CDR1 MNHEY, CDR2 SVGAGI. The CDR3 reads CASSGQGAANYGYPF. CDR3 nucleotides: TGTGCCAGCAGCGGACAGGGGGCTGCTAACTATGGCTACCCCTTC.

The J gene is TRBJ2-7, the V gene TRBV4-1; tentatively, D is TRBD2 (5 bases). Trimming took off 1 base at V and 7 bases at J, with 11 bases between the two ends. The CDR3 extends over 13 amino acids. Germline V gene data show CDR1 as MGHRA and CDR2 as YSYEKL. The CDR3 sequence is CASSQALGREQYF. The CDR3 DNA reads as TGCGCCAGCAGCCAAGCACTAGGGCGGGAGCAGTACTTC.

The chain recombines TRBV7-2 with TRBJ2-7; 10 bases line up with TRBD2. The CDR3 consists of 15 residues. V lost 1 base and J lost 3; bases outside the gene matches: 3. Germline CDR1 is SGHTA and CDR2 is FQGNSA. The CDR3 DNA follows: TGTGCCAGCAGCTTAGTAGCGGGAGGAGTCTACGAGCAGTACTTC. Amino acid sequence: CASSLVAGGVYEQYF. Full variable domain (remainder filled in from reference TRBV7-2 and TRBJ2-7): GAGVSQSPSNKVTEKGKDVELRCDPISGHTALYWYRQSLGQGLEFLIYFQGNSAPDKSGLPSDRFSAERTGGSVSTLTIQRTQQEDSAVYLCASSLVAGGVYEQYFGPGTRLTVT.

This chain connects TRBV19 to TRBJ2-6, with D possibly being TRBD2 (5 bases). Trimming took off 7 bases at V and 3 bases at J, with 16 bases between the two ends. Germline loops: CDR1 LNHDA, CDR2 SQIVND (reference sequence). The CDR3 consists of 16 residues. The CDR3 loop reads CASTQGGLVGANVLTF. The CDR3 DNA is TGTGCCAGTACCCAAGGTGGACTGGTTGGGGCCAACGTCCTGACTTTC.

This clone has more than one count but fewer than ten. This chain joins TRBV7-9 and TRBJ1-1; D is unclear. The CDR3 spans 15 residues. Germline-derived CDR1 and CDR2 are SEHNR and FQNEAQ (reference sequence). Trimming removed 1 base from V and 0 bases from J, with 9 bases in between. CDR3 in DNA: TGTGCCAGCAGCTTAGGGGCTGGGTTGAACACTGAAGCTTTCTTT. Amino acid sequence: CASSLGAGLNTEAFF.

The chain is built from TRBV15 and TRBJ2-7, with TRBD2 as a possible D gene (5 bases). Looked up from germline, CDR1 is LNHNV and CDR2 is YYDKDF (reference sequence). The CDR3 totals 14 residues. V lost 1 base and J 3 bases, leaving 10 bases between the germline ends. In DNA form, the CDR3 reads TGTGCCACCAGCAGAGTGGACTCGCGCTACGAGCAGTACTTC. This encodes CATSRVDSRYEQYF.